The following is a T cell receptor beta chain sequence with its context. This sample is part of a study of blood T cell repertoires in COVID-19. The overall study: Collection of acute and convalescent COVID-19 samples took place in the United States, Italy and Spain. The analysed material was cDNA or gDNA that came from T cells, B-cell-depleted T cells, or PBMCs.

V was cut by 3 bases and J by 2 bases, with 4 bases left in between. This CDR3 contains 12 residues. Germline V gene lookup returns CDR1 WSHSY and CDR2 SAAADI. The assay was immunoSEQ multiplex PCR, and TCRdb's table has in-frame clones only and misses some. The table lists fewer than 250,000 clones, about 89% of them singletons. Sequencing was done on a sample of peripheral blood. The TCR was taken from a middle-aged woman with acute or convalescent COVID-19. This chain joins TRBV10-2 and TRBJ2-5; D unresolved. The CDR3 loop reads CASSDGQETQYF. The CDR3 nucleotides are TGCGCCAGCAGTGACGGGCAAGAGACCCAGTACTTC.